The T cell receptor (beta chain) under discussion was sequenced for a study of cytomegalovirus exposure and HLA in healthy donors. Study-wide results and caveats: Association with HLA alleles at 0.05 false discovery rate was found for roughly 17,000 TCR beta sequences in a later analysis. About 87% or about 30% of the time was how often most TCR beta V segments were productive, according to an earlier analysis.

The PCR had 60 Vbeta and 13 Jbeta primers. Produced via immunoSEQ multiplex PCR; TCRdb's table is partial and in-frame only. This sample has about 110,000 clones, with 65% to 75% found just once. CDR1 is SGHTA and CDR2 is FQGNSA in the germline V gene. The CDR3 is 15 amino acids. The V and J ends lost 5 bases and 9 bases, in that order; junction bases with no gene match: 13. On this clone itself: Its antigen is currently unknown.

This TCR was sampled from a man aged 35-49 years in good health and CMV-seropositive. The rearrangement uses TRBV7-2 and TRBJ2-4; TRBD2 agrees at 7 bases. Specimen: PBMCs. Here the CDR3 reads CASSPGGGRLGIQYF. Written as DNA, the CDR3 is TGTGCCAGCAGCCCTGGCGGGGGTAGACTTGGCATTCAGTACTTC. Full variable domain (outside the CDR3, taken from reference TRBV7-2 and TRBJ2-4): GAGVSQSPSNKVTEKGKDVELRCDPISGHTALYWYRQSLGQGLEFLIYFQGNSAPDKSGLPSDRFSAERTGGSVSTLTIQRTQQEDSAVYLCASSPGGGRLGIQYFGAGTRLSVL.